This T cell receptor beta chain is from a study of T cells in localized non-small cell lung cancer. Findings of the study overall: A median of 57 of the top 100 tumor clones appeared in adjacent lung, which was paired and uninvolved.

The assay was immunoSEQ multiplex PCR, and TCRdb's table has in-frame clones only and misses some. This sample has around 94,000 clones, with roughly 89% found just once. About this clone: Antigen specificity is unknown.

CDR1 MDHEN and CDR2 SYDVKM come from the germline V gene. The CDR3 is 12 residues long. Trimming took off 9 bases at V and 1 base at J, with 9 bases between the two ends. The sample here was peripheral blood, taken before any cancer treatment. The clonotype originates from a man aged 35 to 70 with stage I squamous cell lung carcinoma. The chain recombines TRBV28 with TRBJ1-2; D not resolved. CDR3 region: CASWRINYGYTF. The CDR3 DNA is TGTGCCAGTTGGAGAATTAACTATGGCTACACCTTC.